Sequencing of this T cell receptor beta chain was carried out in a study of cytomegalovirus exposure and HLA in healthy donors (dated by TCRdb to about 2017). Notes on the research overall: According to an earlier analysis of 587 of the donors, about 179 million T cells yielded 90 million to 130 million unique TCR beta sequences and 250 to 350 Gb of sequence data. The study was designed to test whether signatures of past pathogen exposure could be identified by cataloging public T cell receptors. All discovery cohort repertoires had been generated on a single sequencing platform. Of the roughly 400 genotyped donors, over 80% were placed in the genetic ancestry cluster associated with self-reported Caucasian donors. Four to six DR-DQ haplotypes were handled as single units for association and clustering, since linkage in the cohort was strong. On average, around 230,000 unique TCR beta nucleotide sequences were sequenced per donor among roughly 430 genotyped donors of the cohort, with around 19% of those sequences being non-productive. HLA typing included class I and class II loci at four-digit resolution. A later analysis re-examined previously published TCR beta repertoires from more than 650 donors and added high-resolution HLA genotyping to investigate patterns of TCR occurrence. An early release covering over 500 HLA-typed donors comprised 300 to 350 gigabases of sequencing data and roughly 85 million unique TCR sequences. Donor age, sex, ethnicity and CMV serostatus were compiled alongside the repertoire data. The later analysis used no new phenotypic data to find candidate immune exposures, relying instead on TCR beta sequences and their occurrence across donors. Using immunosequencing, the study profiled T cell repertoires from roughly 650 subjects and related those repertoires to cytomegalovirus serostatus. Besides the first cohort of more than 650 subjects, a separate validation cohort made up of 120 or so different subjects was used. To predict cytomegalovirus infection status, the study combined high-throughput TCR immunosequencing, statistical association of individual TCRs with disease status, and machine learning. The number of donors typed differed by locus, with roughly 620-630 for A, B, C, DRB1 and DQB1, over 500 for DQA1, approximately 580 for DPA1, and some 450 for DPB1. To decide whether each TCR beta V gene segment behaved as functional or pseudogenic, an earlier analysis of approximately 600 of the donors relied on high-throughput TCR beta sequencing. A later genetic analysis took genome-wide SNP genotypes for about 65% of the roughly 670 donors and used that subset as a discovery cohort. The paper as a whole reports these results and caveats: Most CMV-associated TCR beta chains appeared to be HLA-restricted in a later analysis, and the HLA associations seemed to be driven largely by CMV exposure. A further reported finding was that TCR beta sequences accurately predicted the HLA-A and HLA-B alleles for most subjects in the first cohort. A cluster of highly shared sequence variants was judged likely to be a technical artifact of the sequencing pipeline. Most TCR sequences were observed very rarely across donors, whereas some public TCRs were present in many individuals. For the cohort, immune exposure information was limited to CMV serostatus. Correlated functional status among segregating V segments might reflect linkage disequilibrium, but an unknown experimental factor could not be ruled out. In a later analysis, HLA-associated TCR beta chains were found to be more clonally expanded and to have lower generation probabilities than equally common non-associated chains. An association between a missense DCLRE1C variant and V-gene and J-gene trimming of TCR beta chains was found in a later genetic analysis and replicated in an independent cohort. It was suggested by the authors that the approach could potentially be generalized to other disease states and immunological phenotypes. In a later analysis, several top co-occurrence clusters were reported to appear linked to parvovirus B19, influenza, CMV and Epstein-Barr virus. In a later analysis, 15,000 to 20,000 TCR beta sequences were associated with specific HLA alleles at a false discovery rate of 0.05. A later analysis found that TCR association rates varied across HLA loci, with DRB1 alleles showing the most associated TCRs and HLA-C alleles the fewest. In vitro tests confirmed that three of the cytomegalovirus-associated TCR beta chains recognize cytomegalovirus antigens. The earlier analysis of nearly 600 of the donors excluded some 15 rarely observed V segments, including chromosome 9 orphons, because counts were too low. Because HLA typing was unavailable for some donors at each locus, only the typed subset was used in association tests. The presence/absence analyses assumed that sequencing depth was roughly uniform across donors, and that assumption may not be true. According to a later genetic analysis, donors in an Asian-associated ancestry cluster had fewer N-insertions in productive TCRs than the roughly 670-donor mean. Cytomegalovirus status was reported to be diagnosed by the classifier with high specificity and sensitivity in both the original and validation cohorts. In an earlier analysis of more than 450 of the donors, most TCR beta V segments were observed in productive rearrangements about 87% or about 30% of the time, broadly matching IMGT annotations. The study listed 164 TCR beta chains as associated with cytomegalovirus. Only TCR beta chains were sequenced in this cohort, and the absence of alpha or paired-chain data limited detectable features. When HLA alleles, especially DR and DQ, strongly co-occurred, TCR associations were difficult to assign to individual alleles.

Libraries were built with the immunoSEQ multiplex PCR assay. For the multiplex PCR, a mixture combining 60 forward primers for TCR Vbeta segments and 13 reverse primers for TCR Jbeta segments was used. A multiplex PCR assay on genomic DNA amplified the CDR3 region of rearranged TCR beta genes. The amplified TCR beta libraries were sequenced on the Illumina HiSeq System as 87-base-pair reads. Per the source publication's procedure: A later analysis counted approximately 74 million unique TCR beta chains across the roughly 700 repertoires, and 10 million to 11 million of these chains were shared by at least two donors. To remove PCR and sequencing errors, raw reads were error-corrected and collapsed into unique sequences using a nearest-neighbor algorithm that merged closely related sequences. CDR3 sequences were aligned to IMGT reference sequences to assign V, D and J gene segments. For a sequence to be retained, a match of at least six nucleotides to both a V gene segment and a J gene segment was required. Rearrangements were called productive when the CDR3 lacked stop codons and stayed in frame with V and J; all others were non-productive. Following IMGT convention, CDR3 was defined as the stretch from the second conserved V-encoded cysteine up to the conserved J-encoded phenylalanine. The earlier analysis of approximately 590 of the donors excluded any sequence lacking an unambiguous match to a single V gene segment. An earlier analysis of a few hundred of the donors called V segments functional above 56.7% productive rearrangements and segregating when the between-donor standard deviation exceeded 5%. A statistical classification framework was developed to diagnose cytomegalovirus status using the catalog of TCR beta chain sequences. In a later analysis, TCR nucleotide sequences were compared against IMGT/GENE-DB human TR gene sequences so that V and J genes could be assigned. A later analysis assigned CDR3 sequences and most-parsimonious VDJ recombination scenarios with the TCRdist pipeline. A later analysis defined each TCR beta chain by its CDR3 amino acid sequence plus V-gene family, and excluded reads lacking a unique V-gene family. In a later analysis, fewer than 650 highly shared, low-generation-probability nucleotide sequences were removed to address suspected cross-contamination and a sequencing artifact. A later analysis calculated a clonal expansion index for each public chain from normalized within-repertoire ranks of inferred template counts. A later analysis computed generation probabilities with a VDJ recombination model fitted to out-of-frame rearrangements, and checked the results against IGoR. In a later analysis, TCR-TCR, TCR-HLA and TCR-CMV co-occurrence was scored with hypergeometric tests, and a repertoire-size bias correction was applied to TCR pairs. In a later analysis, false discovery rates were estimated by permuting HLA or CMV assignments 20 times. In a later analysis, co-occurring TCRs were grouped using DBSCAN, with TCRdist sequence similarity added in when clustering inside HLA-allele-positive subsets. Co-occurrence clustering excluded repertoires with fewer than 30,000 or more than 120,000 public chains, plus five with anomalous nucleotide sharing. TCRdb's version of the immuneACCESS table is confined to in-frame rearrangements and falls short of the full clone set. An unresolved V gene accounts for under half of the shortfall where checked; the remainder is of unknown origin. V, J and clone size reflect that table, while D and trimming were determined from the DNA. In this sample the table shows 120,000 or so clones, 83% of which occur a single time. Over 15% of the sample is held by the ten biggest clonotypes.

Comments on this clone: This receptor's antigen is unknown. No much larger clone exists at a distance of one base, and base qualities are not known.

The cohort was made up of approximately 670 healthy bone marrow donors. Cohort members were all nominally healthy when sampled, although unrecorded immune exposures were likely present. The donor was CMV seropositive and belonged to the group of 250 to 350 seropositive cohort members. A peripheral blood sample was collected from each donor, and TCR beta sequencing was performed on peripheral blood mononuclear cells. Genomic DNA was extracted from the blood cell samples with the Qiagen DNeasy Blood Extraction Kit. This receptor was obtained from a man between 18 and 35 years old in good health and CMV-seropositive. The sample comprised PBMCs.

The CDR3 region reads CASIRDRVYGYTF. The nucleotide sequence reads as follows: TGTGCCAGCATCCGGGACAGGGTCTATGGCTACACCTTC. The sequence joins TRBV28 to TRBJ1-2; 9 junctional bases match TRBD1. The germline V and J ends show losses of 7 bases and 4 bases respectively, and no gene match explains 4 bases of the junction. The CDR3 holds 13 amino acids from the cysteine to the phenylalanine. Just CDR3 DNA is preserved here, 39 bases in frame from base 1. The germline V gene supplies CDR1 MDHEN and CDR2 SYDVKM.